The 7 T cell receptor beta chains given below trace back to one sample, sequenced in a study of cytomegalovirus exposure and HLA in healthy donors. The PCR employed 60 Vbeta primers together with 13 Jbeta primers. Assay: immunoSEQ multiplex PCR; the TCRdb copy retains only in-frame clones and omits some. The profile shows some 130,000 clones, roughly 80% of them singletons. Sequenced input: PBMCs. All receptors derive from a young man in good health and CMV-seronegative.

V is TRBV6-6 and J is TRBJ1-4; TRBD1 is a possible D gene (5 bases). Germline V gives CDR1 MNHNY, CDR2 SVGAGI (reference sequence). This CDR3 has 14 residues. Trimming shortened V by 8 bases and J by 8 bases, and 18 bases separated the two germline ends. CDR3 sequence (DNA): TGTGCCAGCCAAAGGGGAGGGAGGAGCGAAAAACTGTTTTTT. It encodes CASQRGGRSEKLFF.

The chain combines TRBV2 with TRBJ1-5; possible D gene TRBD1, 6 bases. CDR1 is SNHLY and CDR2 is FYNNEI in the germline V gene. This CDR3 is built from 15 residues. Trimming removed 7 bases from V and 0 bases from J, with 13 bases in between. The CDR3 is CASTLGANSNQPQHF. In DNA form, the CDR3 reads TGTGCCAGCACCCTGGGGGCAAATAGCAATCAGCCCCAGCATTTT. Combining the CDR3 with reference TRBV2 and TRBJ1-5 gives the whole variable domain EPEVTQTPSHQVTQMGQEVILRCVPISNHLYFYWYRQILGQKVEFLVSFYNNEISEKSEIFDDQFSVERPDGSNFTLKIRSTKLEDSAMYFCASTLGANSNQPQHFGDGTRLSIL.

CDR3 in DNA: TGTGCCAGCAGCACCTGGGCAGGGGAGACAGATACGCAGTATTTT. Its translation is CASSTWAGETDTQYF. The gene calls are TRBV5-8 and TRBJ2-3, with D possibly matching TRBD1 (6 bases). Looked up from germline, CDR1 is SGHTS and CDR2 is YDEGEE. The V end was cut by 4 bases, the J end by 3 bases, with 15 bases between. The CDR3 has 15 residues. Variable domain in full (rest from reference TRBV5-8 and TRBJ2-3): EAGVTQSPTHLIKTRGQQATLRCSPISGHTSVYWYQQALGLGLQFLLWYDEGEERNRGNFPPRFSGRQFPNYSSELNVNALELEDSALYLCASSTWAGETDTQYFGPGTRLTVL.

The chain joins TRBV5-1 to TRBJ1-1; 8 bases match TRBD1. Germline-derived CDR1 and CDR2 are SGHRS and YFSETQ. The CDR3 covers 15 residues. Unmatched junction bases numbered 5, after V lost 0 bases and J lost 4 bases. The CDR3 loop is CASSLGTGGGTEAFF. CDR3 nucleotide sequence: TGCGCCAGCAGCTTGGGAACAGGGGGAGGCACTGAAGCTTTCTTT.

This chain connects TRBV5-4 to TRBJ2-7, with D tentatively TRBD1 (5 bases). Germline lookup yields CDR1 SGHNT and CDR2 YYREEE (reference sequence). With 0 bases removed from V and 4 bases from J, the gap between germline ends came to 11 bases. CDR3 size: 14 residues. The CDR3: CASSLGQRSYEQYF. CDR3 nucleotides: TGTGCCAGCAGCTTGGGACAGAGATCATACGAGCAGTACTTC.

This clone was observed a handful of times. The chain joins TRBV10-3 to TRBJ1-1; D might be TRBD1 (6 bases). The germline CDR1 and CDR2 sequences are ENHRY and SYGVKD. The CDR3 totals 13 residues. Trimming shortened V by 10 bases and J by 0 bases, and 12 bases separated the two germline ends. The CDR3 nucleotides are TGTGCCACTTCGGACAGCATGAACACTGAAGCTTTCTTT. Its translation is CATSDSMNTEAFF.

With respect to this clone: An end of the junction differs from the germline gene, which may be a read error. The chain recombines TRBV29-1 with TRBJ1-4, with TRBD1 matching 8 bases. CDR1 is SQVTM, CDR2 ANQGSEA, per germline. The CDR3 extends over 13 amino acids. The CDR3 here is CSVEGQGGEKLFF. CDR3 coding DNA: TGCAGCGTGGAAGGACAGGGTGGTGAAAAACTGTTTTTT. Variable domain in full (rest from reference TRBV29-1 and TRBJ1-4): SAVISQKPSRDICQRGTSLTIQCQVDSQVTMMFWYRQQPGQSLTLIATANQGSEATYESGFVIDKFPISRPNLTFSTLTVSNMSPEDSSIYLCSVEGQGGEKLFFGSGTQLSVL.